This T cell receptor (beta chain) derives from a study of T cells in Graves' hyperthyroidism and ophthalmopathy. This clonotype was observed a few times. Its antigen is not known. Points from the study as a whole: Most thyroid clonotypes expanded above 0.001 were also detected in blood.

Template material for amplifying TCR beta CDR3 regions consisted of RNA transcripts. The primer set for the first-round RT-PCR of the TCR CDR3 was HTBI. Each CDR3 protein is one row after TCRdb ran MiXCR on the multiplex PCR reads. The sample has about 840,000 distinct CDR3 sequences; 35% to 45% are singletons. The CDR3 has 15 residues. The ends lost 5 bases at V and 3 bases at J; junction bases unmatched: 8. CDR1 and CDR2 (germline): SEHNR, FQNEAQ (reference sequence). Newly diagnosed hyperthyroidism patients aged 18 to 65 years had disease lasting under 2 months. Clinical symptoms, serum thyroxine, TRAb, thyroid ultrasound and orbital computed tomography informed diagnoses. PBMCs were collected from an approximately 9.2 ml volume of fresh peripheral blood.

V gene TRBV7-9 combines with J gene TRBJ2-7, with 9 bases aligning to TRBD1. This receptor was taken from a young man with Graves' hyperthyroidism. Sequencing was done on a sample of blood. The CDR3 sequence: CASSQEGQGHYEQYF. The DNA of the CDR3 is TGTGCCAGCAGCCAGGAAGGACAGGGGCACTACGAGCAGTACTTC.